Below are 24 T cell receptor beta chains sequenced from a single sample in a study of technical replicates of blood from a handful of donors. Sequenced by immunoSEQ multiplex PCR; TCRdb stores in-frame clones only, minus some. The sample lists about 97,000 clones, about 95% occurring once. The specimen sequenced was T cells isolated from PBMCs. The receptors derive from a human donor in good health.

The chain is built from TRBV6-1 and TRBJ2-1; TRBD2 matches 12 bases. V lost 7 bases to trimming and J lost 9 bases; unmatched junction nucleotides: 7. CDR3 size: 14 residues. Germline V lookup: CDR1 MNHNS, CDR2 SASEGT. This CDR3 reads CASTSLAGGIEQFF. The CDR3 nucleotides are TGTGCCAGCACTAGCCTAGCGGGAGGGATTGAGCAGTTCTTC.

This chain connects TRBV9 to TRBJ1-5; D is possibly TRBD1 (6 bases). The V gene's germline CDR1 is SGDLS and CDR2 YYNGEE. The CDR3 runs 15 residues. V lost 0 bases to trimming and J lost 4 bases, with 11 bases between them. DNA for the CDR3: TGTGCCAGCAGCGTAGGGCCGGGGACAAATCAGCCCCAGCATTTT. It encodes CASSVGPGTNQPQHF. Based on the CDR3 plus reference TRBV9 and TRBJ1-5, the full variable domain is DSGVTQTPKHLITATGQRVTLRCSPRSGDLSVYWYQQSLDQGLQFLIQYYNGEERAKGNILERFSAQQFPDLHSELNLSSLELGDSALYFCASSVGPGTNQPQHFGDGTRLSIL.

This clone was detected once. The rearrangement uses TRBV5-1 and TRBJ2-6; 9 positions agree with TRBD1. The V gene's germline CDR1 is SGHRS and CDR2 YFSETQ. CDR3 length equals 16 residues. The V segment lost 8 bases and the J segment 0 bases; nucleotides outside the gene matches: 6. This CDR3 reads CASGQGRRSGANVLTF. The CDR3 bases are TGCGCCAGTGGACAGGGGCGCCGCTCTGGGGCCAACGTCCTGACTTTC.

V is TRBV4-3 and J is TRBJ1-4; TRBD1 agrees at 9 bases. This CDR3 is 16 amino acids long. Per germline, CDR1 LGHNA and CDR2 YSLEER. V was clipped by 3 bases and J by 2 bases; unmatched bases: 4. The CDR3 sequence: CASSQDRGWTNEKLFF. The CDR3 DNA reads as TGCGCCAGCAGCCAGGACAGGGGATGGACTAATGAAAAACTGTTTTTT.

CDR3 residues: CASRTDSYNEQFF. CDR3 nucleotide sequence: TGTGCCAGCAGAACGGACAGCTACAATGAGCAGTTCTTC. This rearrangement joins TRBV5-4 to TRBJ2-1, with D perhaps matching TRBD1 (6 bases). This CDR3 contains 13 residues. V lost 5 bases and J 3 bases, leaving 9 bases between the germline ends. From germline, CDR1 is SGHNT and CDR2 YYREEE (reference sequence).

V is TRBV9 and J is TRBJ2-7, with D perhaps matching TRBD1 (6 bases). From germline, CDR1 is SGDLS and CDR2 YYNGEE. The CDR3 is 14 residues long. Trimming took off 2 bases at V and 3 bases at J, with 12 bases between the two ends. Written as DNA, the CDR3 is TGTGCCAGCAGCGTCGGGGACACCATCTACGAGCAGTACTTC. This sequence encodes CASSVGDTIYEQYF. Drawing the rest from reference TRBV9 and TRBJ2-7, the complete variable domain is DSGVTQTPKHLITATGQRVTLRCSPRSGDLSVYWYQQSLDQGLQFLIQYYNGEERAKGNILERFSAQQFPDLHSELNLSSLELGDSALYFCASSVGDTIYEQYFGPGTRLTVT.

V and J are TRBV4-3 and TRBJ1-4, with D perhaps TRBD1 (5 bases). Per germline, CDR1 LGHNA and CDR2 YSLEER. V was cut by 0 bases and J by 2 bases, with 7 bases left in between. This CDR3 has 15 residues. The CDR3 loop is CASSQDRQTNEKLFF. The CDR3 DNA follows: TGCGCCAGCAGCCAAGATAGACAGACTAATGAAAAACTGTTTTTT.

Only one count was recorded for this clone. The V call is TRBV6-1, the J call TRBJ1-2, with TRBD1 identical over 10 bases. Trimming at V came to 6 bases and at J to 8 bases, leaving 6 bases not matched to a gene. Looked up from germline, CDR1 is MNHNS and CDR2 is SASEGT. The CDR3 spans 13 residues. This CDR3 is CASSDRGLMGYTF. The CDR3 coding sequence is TGTGCCAGCAGCGACAGGGGGCTGATGGGCTACACCTTC.

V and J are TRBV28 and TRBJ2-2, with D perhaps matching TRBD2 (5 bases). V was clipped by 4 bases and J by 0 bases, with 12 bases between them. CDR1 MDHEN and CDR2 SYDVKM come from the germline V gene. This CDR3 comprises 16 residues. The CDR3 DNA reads TGTGCCAGCAGTTCCCCGGCTAGCCCGAACACCGGGGAGCTGTTTTTT. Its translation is CASSSPASPNTGELFF.

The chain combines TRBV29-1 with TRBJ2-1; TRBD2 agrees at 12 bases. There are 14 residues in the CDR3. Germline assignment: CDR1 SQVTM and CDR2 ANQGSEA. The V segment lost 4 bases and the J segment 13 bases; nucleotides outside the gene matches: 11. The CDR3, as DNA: TGCAGCGTTGTGACTAGCGGGAGTACGATCCCTCAGTTCTTC. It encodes CSVVTSGSTIPQFF.

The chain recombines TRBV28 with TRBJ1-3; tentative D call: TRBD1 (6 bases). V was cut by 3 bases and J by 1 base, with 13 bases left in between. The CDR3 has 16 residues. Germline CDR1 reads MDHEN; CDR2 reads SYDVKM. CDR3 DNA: TGTGCCAGCAGTTTGCCAGGGGAAGGGTCTGGAAACACCATATATTTT. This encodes CASSLPGEGSGNTIYF.

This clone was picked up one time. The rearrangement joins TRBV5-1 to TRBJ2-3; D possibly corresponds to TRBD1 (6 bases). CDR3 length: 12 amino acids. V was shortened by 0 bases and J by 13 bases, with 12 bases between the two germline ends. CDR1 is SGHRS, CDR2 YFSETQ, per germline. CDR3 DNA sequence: TGCGCCAGCAGCTTGGGGGGACAATTGAAGTATTTT. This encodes CASSLGGQLKYF.

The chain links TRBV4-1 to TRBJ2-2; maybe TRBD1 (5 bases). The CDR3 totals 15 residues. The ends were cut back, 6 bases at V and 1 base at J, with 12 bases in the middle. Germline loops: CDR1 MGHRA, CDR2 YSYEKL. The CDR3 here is CASRQPQGNTGELFF. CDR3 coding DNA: TGCGCCAGCAGACAACCTCAGGGGAACACCGGGGAGCTGTTTTTT.

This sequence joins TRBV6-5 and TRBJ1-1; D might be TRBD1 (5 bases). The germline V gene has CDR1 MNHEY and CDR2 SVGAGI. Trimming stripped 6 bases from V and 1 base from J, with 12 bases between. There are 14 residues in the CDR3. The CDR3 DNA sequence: TGTGCCAGCAGACCCCCCGGGGGGAACACTGAAGCTTTCTTT. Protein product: CASRPPGGNTEAFF.

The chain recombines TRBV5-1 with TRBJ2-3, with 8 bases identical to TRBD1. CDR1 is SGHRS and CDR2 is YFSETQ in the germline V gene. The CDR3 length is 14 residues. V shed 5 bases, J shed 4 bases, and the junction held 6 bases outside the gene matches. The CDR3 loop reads CASRATGGSDTQYF. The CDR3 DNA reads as TGCGCCAGCAGAGCTACAGGGGGATCAGATACGCAGTATTTT.

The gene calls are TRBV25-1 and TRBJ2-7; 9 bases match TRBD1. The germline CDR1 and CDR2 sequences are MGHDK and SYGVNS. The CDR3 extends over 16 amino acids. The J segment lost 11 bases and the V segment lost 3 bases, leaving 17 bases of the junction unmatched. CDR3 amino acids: CASSDTIWDREVRKYF. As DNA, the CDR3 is TGTGCCAGCAGTGACACAATTTGGGACAGGGAAGTCAGGAAGTACTTC.

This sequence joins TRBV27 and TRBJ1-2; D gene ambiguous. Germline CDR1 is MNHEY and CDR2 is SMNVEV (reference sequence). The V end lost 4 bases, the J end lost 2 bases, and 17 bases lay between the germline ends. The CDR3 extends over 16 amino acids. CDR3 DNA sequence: TGTGCCAGCAGTTCACAGAAGTCGAAGGCAAACTATGGCTACACCTTC. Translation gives CASSSQKSKANYGYTF.

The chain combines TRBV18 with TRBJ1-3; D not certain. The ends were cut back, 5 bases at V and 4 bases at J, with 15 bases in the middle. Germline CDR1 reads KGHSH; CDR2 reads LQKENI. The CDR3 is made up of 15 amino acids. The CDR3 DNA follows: TGTGCCAGCTCAAAGCGGACCGCGCTCGGAAACACCATATATTTT. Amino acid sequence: CASSKRTALGNTIYF.

CDR3 amino acids: CATTPGTGKGSTEAFF. CDR3 nucleotide sequence: TGTGCCACCACCCCGGGGACAGGGAAGGGGAGCACTGAAGCTTTCTTT. V usage is TRBV10-3 and J usage is TRBJ1-1, with 9 bases that match TRBD1. Germline V lookup: CDR1 ENHRY, CDR2 SYGVKD. The CDR3 extends over 16 amino acids. V lost 10 bases to trimming and J lost 4 bases; unmatched junction nucleotides: 16.

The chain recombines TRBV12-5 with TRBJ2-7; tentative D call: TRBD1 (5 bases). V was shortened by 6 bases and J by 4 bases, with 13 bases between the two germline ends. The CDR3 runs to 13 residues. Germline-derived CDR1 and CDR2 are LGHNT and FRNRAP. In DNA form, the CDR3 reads TGTGCTAGTGGATTTGACAGTCCTTACGAGCAGTACTTC. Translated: CASGFDSPYEQYF.

The CDR3, as DNA: TGTGCCAGCAGCTCGGGACTAGCGGGAAATGAGCAGTTCTTC. Translated: CASSSGLAGNEQFF. V gene TRBV11-3 combines with J gene TRBJ2-1; TRBD2 matches at 13 bases. This CDR3 is built from 14 residues. Germline V CDR1 and CDR2: SGHNT, YENEEA. V dropped 4 bases and J dropped 7; count of bases not matched to a gene: 1.

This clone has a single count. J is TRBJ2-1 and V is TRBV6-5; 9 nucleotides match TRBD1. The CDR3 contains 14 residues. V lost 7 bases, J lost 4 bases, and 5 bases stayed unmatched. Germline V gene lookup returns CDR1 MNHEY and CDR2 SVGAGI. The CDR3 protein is CASKRTGDYNEQFF. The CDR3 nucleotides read TGTGCCAGCAAAAGGACAGGGGATTACAATGAGCAGTTCTTC.

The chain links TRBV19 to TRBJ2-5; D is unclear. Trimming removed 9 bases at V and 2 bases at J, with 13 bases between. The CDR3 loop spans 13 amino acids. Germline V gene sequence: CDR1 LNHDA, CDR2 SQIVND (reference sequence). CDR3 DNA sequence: TGTGCCAGCGCAAGGAGTTCACAAGAGACCCAGTACTTC. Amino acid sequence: CASARSSQETQYF.

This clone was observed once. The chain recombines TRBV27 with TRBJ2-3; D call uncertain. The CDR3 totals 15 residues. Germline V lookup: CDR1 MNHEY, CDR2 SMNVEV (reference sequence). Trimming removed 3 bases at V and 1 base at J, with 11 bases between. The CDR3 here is CASSFRQVRTDTQYF. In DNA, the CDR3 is TGTGCCAGCAGTTTTAGGCAGGTCCGCACAGATACGCAGTATTTT.